The next 17 T cell receptor beta chains were all read from a single sample in a study of blood T cells in healthy people across ages. A J-beta primer mix and a sample-barcoded 5' primer were used in a second PCR of roughly 7 to 12 cycles. One entry per CDR3 protein, called by TCRdb with MiXCR from the 5' RACE reads. The top ten hold about an eighth of the sample, which has about 1.1 million distinct CDR3 sequences, around two fifths seen once. Sequencing was performed on blood. The receptors derive from a man aged 18 to 30 in good health.

The sample holds a few counts of this clonotype. The chain combines TRBV6-2 or TRBV6-3 with TRBJ1-2; D gene ambiguous. Between the trimmed V and J ends, which lost 6 bases and 8 bases, there was a span of 13 bases. Germline V CDR1 and CDR2: MNHEY, SVGEGT. The CDR3 contains 12 residues. This CDR3 is CASSPSPTGYTF. In nucleotides, the CDR3 is TGTGCCAGCAGCCCATCTCCGACGGGCTACACCTTC.

The table lists this clonotype with a few counts. The chain uses TRBV29-1 and TRBJ2-1; D may be TRBD1 (6 bases). The CDR3 runs 15 residues. V lost 6 bases to trimming and J lost 6 bases, with 21 bases between them. Germline V gives CDR1 SQVTM, CDR2 ANQGSEA. The CDR3 protein is CSVVNRDPLGNEQFF. The CDR3 DNA is TGCAGCGTGGTCAACAGGGATCCTCTGGGCAATGAGCAGTTCTTC.

This clonotype has only a few counts. The chain links TRBV7-9 to TRBJ1-2; no reliable D call. CDR3 length equals 13 residues. The V gene lost 5 bases and the J gene lost 1 base, with 8 bases spanning the gap. Germline V gives CDR1 SEHNR, CDR2 FQNEAQ (reference sequence). The CDR3 here is CASSHGVNYGYTF. The DNA of the CDR3 is TGTGCCAGCAGCCACGGGGTTAACTATGGCTACACCTTC.

V gene TRBV6-1 combines with J gene TRBJ1-2; TRBD1 might be the D (5 bases). The germline V gene encodes CDR1 MNHNS and CDR2 SASEGT. The V gene lost 5 bases and the J gene lost 8 bases, with 15 bases spanning the gap. This CDR3 has 13 residues. CDR3 residues: CASSPREARGYTF. The CDR3 DNA follows: TGTGCCAGCAGTCCCAGGGAGGCTCGAGGCTACACCTTC.

This chain uses TRBV5-1 with TRBJ2-3, with D possibly being TRBD2 (7 bases). Trimming pared 4 bases from V and 1 base from J, leaving 22 bases between. CDR3 length equals 18 residues. Germline V gene sequence: CDR1 SGHRS, CDR2 YFSETQ. The CDR3 nucleotides are TGCGCCAGCAGCCCGGGGGACTATCGACAGGAGGGCACAGATACGCAGTATTTT. Translated, it gives CASSPGDYRQEGTDTQYF.

J is TRBJ2-5 and V is TRBV6-5; weak D call: TRBD1 (6 bases). With 2 bases removed from V and 4 bases from J, the gap between germline ends came to 8 bases. Germline V gene sequence: CDR1 MNHEY, CDR2 SVGAGI. The length of the CDR3 is 13 residues. The CDR3 region is CASSYGGLETQYF. The CDR3 coding sequence is TGTGCCAGCAGTTACGGGGGCTTAGAGACCCAGTACTTC.

This clonotype was counted only a few times. The V and J genes are TRBV5-6 and TRBJ1-4; D unresolved. The CDR3 is 14 amino acids. Trimming removed 4 bases from V and 5 bases from J, with 12 bases in between. CDR1 is SGHDT and CDR2 is YYEEEE in the germline V gene. The CDR3 spells CASSPTYQNEKLFF. The CDR3 DNA is TGTGCCAGCAGCCCGACGTACCAGAATGAAAAACTGTTTTTT. Full variable domain (outside the CDR3, taken from reference TRBV5-6 and TRBJ1-4): DAGVTQSPTHLIKTRGQQVTLRCSPKSGHDTVSWYQQALGQGPQFIFQYYEEEERQRGNFPDRFSGHQFPNYSSELNVNALLLGDSALYLCASSPTYQNEKLFFGSGTQLSVL.

This clonotype turned up a few times. At one end the junction does not follow the germline gene, possibly because of a read error. The J gene is TRBJ2-5, the V gene TRBV7-7; D may be TRBD2 (5 bases). In germline, CDR1 is SSHAT, CDR2 FNYEAQ (reference sequence). The length of the CDR3 is 16 residues. The CDR3 spells CASSQRTSPGEETQYF. The CDR3 region has the DNA TGTGCTAGCAGCCAACGAACTAGTCCCGGCGAGGAGACCCAGTACTTC.

On this clonotype: A much larger clone is a single base away; this may be a read error. The chain couples TRBV7-9 to TRBJ1-2; the D gene is possibly TRBD1 (5 bases). CDR1 and CDR2 (germline): SEHNR, FQNEAQ (reference sequence). The CDR3 length is 14 residues. Trimming shortened V by 5 bases and J by 6 bases, and 16 bases separated the two germline ends. CDR3 DNA sequence: TGTGCCAGCAGCGTTCGGGGCGTGATCGATGGCTACACCTTC. This gives the protein CASSVRGVIDGYTF.

The chain joins TRBV12-3 or TRBV12-4 to TRBJ2-7; D is uncertain. Trimming took 4 bases from V and 2 from J, leaving 9 bases between them. This CDR3 spans 13 amino acids. The CDR3 here is CASSWSSPYEQYF. For the CDR3, the DNA is TGTGCCAGCAGTTGGTCCTCGCCCTACGAGCAGTACTTC.

CDR3: CCSGQRPTNEQFF. As DNA, the CDR3 is TGCTGCAGCGGACAGCGCCCCACAAATGAGCAGTTCTTC. The chain has TRBV23-1 and TRBJ2-1; D is perhaps TRBD1 (6 bases). Being an ORF, TRBV23-1 has a function that is uncertain. This CDR3 is 13 amino acids long.

The rearrangement joins TRBV12-3 or TRBV12-4 to TRBJ2-7, with TRBD1 matching 7 bases. V was pared by 5 bases and J by 5 bases, with 3 bases of the junction left unmatched. This CDR3 has 12 amino acids. CDR3 coding DNA: TGTGCCAGCAGTGAACAGGGGAACGAGCAGTACTTC. Protein product: CASSEQGNEQYF.

The chain combines TRBV20-1 with TRBJ1-1, with a possible D match to TRBD1 (6 bases). The CDR3 consists of 13 residues. The V end lost 6 bases, the J end lost 5 bases, and 16 bases lay between the germline ends. CDR1 DFQATT and CDR2 SNEGSKA come from the germline V gene (reference sequence). CDR3 sequence reads: CSASTGLGTEAFF. CDR3 DNA: TGCAGTGCCTCGACAGGCCTAGGGACTGAAGCTTTCTTT.

The genes are TRBV7-2 and TRBJ2-7; perhaps D is TRBD1 or TRBD2 (5 bases each). V was shortened by 1 base and J by 2 bases, with 15 bases between the two germline ends. The length of the CDR3 is 16 residues. Germline lookup yields CDR1 SGHTA and CDR2 FQGNSA. CDR3 in DNA: TGTGCCAGCAGCTTAGGAGACCGGGACCTAGCCTACGAGCAGTACTTC. Residues: CASSLGDRDLAYEQYF.

This clonotype was seen many times. This sequence joins TRBV6-1 and TRBJ1-2, with a weak D call TRBD1 (5 bases). From germline, CDR1 is MNHNS and CDR2 SASEGT. The CDR3 extends over 13 amino acids. The V end was cut by 3 bases, the J end by 9 bases, with 14 bases between. The CDR3 nucleotides read TGTGCCAGCAGTGAGGCAGGGATAAGGAGCTACACCTTC. It specifies CASSEAGIRSYTF.

This clonotype turned up a few times. The chain uses TRBV7-9 and TRBJ1-4; D is undetermined. Germline values: CDR1 SEHNR, CDR2 FQNEAQ (reference sequence). V was trimmed by 0 bases and J by 1 base, leaving 9 bases between them. The CDR3 is 16 residues long. The CDR3 sequence is CASSLALTETNEKLFF. CDR3 nucleotides: TGTGCCAGCAGCTTAGCGCTTACAGAAACTAATGAAAAACTGTTTTTT.

The chain joins TRBV30 to TRBJ2-1, with 7 bases fitting TRBD1. Germline values: CDR1 GTSNPN, CDR2 SVGIG (reference sequence). Losses at the gene ends were 3 bases for V and 9 bases for J; bases not matched to a gene: 8. The CDR3 loop spans 13 amino acids. The CDR3 nucleotides read TGTGCCTGGAGGTCGGGACAGTTCGGTGAGCAGTTCTTC. As protein: CAWRSGQFGEQFF.